Sequencing of this TCR beta chain was carried out in a study of STAT5B mutations in CD4+ large granular lymphocyte leukemia. Data came from immunoSEQ multiplex PCR; TCRdb stores just in-frame clones and leaves some out. The table includes tens of thousands of clones, nearly 90% detected once. Study conclusions and caveats: 8/27 top patient clones versus 2/35 control clones were TRBV06-family. Without HLA matching, higher CD4+ than CD8+ T-LGLL clonality could reflect small sample size. No patients shared main leukemic clonotypes, though less than 30% appeared at low frequency elsewhere.

Germline CDR1 SGHRS, CDR2 YFSETQ. This CDR3 is built from 15 residues. V was pared by 0 bases and J by 4 bases, with 10 bases between. To note about this clone: The antigen remains undetermined.

The clonotype was recovered from a human donor in good health. This rearrangement joins TRBV5-1 to TRBJ2-2; maybe TRBD2 (5 bases). The sequenced sample consisted of CD4+ T cells from blood buffy coats. CDR3 sequence (DNA): TGCGCCAGCAGCTTGGGGGCCAGCGGCACCGGGGAGCTGTTTTTT. This gives the protein CASSLGASGTGELFF.